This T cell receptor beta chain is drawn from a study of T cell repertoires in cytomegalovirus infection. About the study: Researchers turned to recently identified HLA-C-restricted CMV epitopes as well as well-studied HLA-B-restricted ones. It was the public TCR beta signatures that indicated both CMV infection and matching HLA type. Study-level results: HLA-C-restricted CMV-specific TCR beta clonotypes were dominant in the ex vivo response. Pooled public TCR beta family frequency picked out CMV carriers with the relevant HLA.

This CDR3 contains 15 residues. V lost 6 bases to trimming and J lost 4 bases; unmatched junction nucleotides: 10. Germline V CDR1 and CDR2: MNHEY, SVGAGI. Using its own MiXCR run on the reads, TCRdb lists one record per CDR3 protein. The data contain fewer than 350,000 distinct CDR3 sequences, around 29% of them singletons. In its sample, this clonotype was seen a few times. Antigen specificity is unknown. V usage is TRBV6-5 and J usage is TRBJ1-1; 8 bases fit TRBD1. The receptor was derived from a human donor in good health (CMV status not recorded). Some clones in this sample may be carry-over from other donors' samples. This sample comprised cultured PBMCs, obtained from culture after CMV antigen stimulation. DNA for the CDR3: TGTGCCAGCAGAGTACAGGGGGGGGAGACCACTGAAGCTTTCTTT. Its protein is CASRVQGGETTEAFF.